One sample yielded the 15 T cell receptor beta chains listed below, sequenced in a study of tumor and adjacent non-tumor tissue in lung cancer listed by TCRdb under 2018. RNA was isolated from bulk unsorted tissue, and RNA quality was assessed with a NanoDrop ND-1000 and an Agilent 2100. The library came from multiplex PCR. The instrument was an Illumina HiSeq 2500. TCRbeta libraries were built by three rounds of nested PCR using primers (Table S4), following protocols modified from ARM-PCR. TCRdb itself trimmed the public reads at Q25 with fastp, ran MiXCR and retained productive beta chains. Identical CDR3 proteins give one entry, which carries the most common genes and DNA. This sample has around 70,000 distinct CDR3 sequences in its table, and 55% to 70% of those were observed once. The ten top clones hold over 20% of the sample. Sequenced input: lung tumor tissue. Source of these receptors: a man in his fifties or sixties with non-small cell lung cancer.

This clonotype was detected ten times or more. As DNA, the CDR3 is TGTGCCAGCAGCTTGCAGCGGGAGGGCCCTCCAGATACGCAGTATTTT. This encodes CASSLQREGPPDTQYF. The chain employs TRBV5-5 and TRBJ2-3, with 10 bases lining up with TRBD2. V was pared by 1 base and J by 4 bases, with 6 bases of the junction left unmatched. This CDR3 region has 16 residues. Germline CDR1 reads SGHKS; CDR2 reads YYEKEE (reference sequence).

This clonotype showed up just once. V usage is TRBV2 and J usage is TRBJ2-7, with D uncertain. Trimming stripped 6 bases from V and 6 bases from J, with 18 bases between. Looked up from germline, CDR1 is SNHLY and CDR2 is FYNNEI. The CDR3 sequence is 14 residues long. The CDR3 sequence: CASSGRPALGEQYF. CDR3 sequence (DNA): TGTGCCAGCAGCGGGCGACCAGCGTTGGGCGAGCAGTACTTC.

The DNA of the CDR3 is TGTGCCGGTCAGACAAGGGGAAGGAGTCAGCCCCAGCATTTT. Residues: CAGQTRGRSQPQHF. The chain recombines TRBV19 with TRBJ1-5, with a weak D call TRBD1 (5 bases). With 11 bases removed from V and 6 bases from J, the gap between germline ends came to 20 bases. The CDR3 length is 14 residues. Germline V gene lookup returns CDR1 LNHDA and CDR2 SQIVND (reference sequence).

In the case of this clonotype: A read error may produce the germline difference seen at one junction end. The chain is built from TRBV20-1 and TRBJ1-2; D uncertain. Germline V lookup: CDR1 DFQATT, CDR2 SNEGSKA (reference sequence). The CDR3 is made up of 13 amino acids. The CDR3 nucleotides read TGTAATGCTAGAGATCTGGGCCAGTCTGGCTACACCTTC. Translation gives CNARDLGQSGYTF.

This clonotype was seen a few times. The chain joins TRBV14 to TRBJ2-2; D is possibly TRBD1 (5 bases). The CDR3 extends over 17 amino acids. Germline values: CDR1 SGHDN, CDR2 FVKESK. Trimming stripped 5 bases from V and 4 bases from J, with 20 bases between. DNA for the CDR3: TGTGCCAGCAGCGACAGTGCCCTCAAGCTGGCCACCGGGGAGCTGTTTTTT. Translated, it gives CASSDSALKLATGELFF.

Regarding this clonotype: At one end the junction does not follow the germline gene, possibly because of a read error. V and J are TRBV5-1 and TRBJ1-6, with D unresolved. CDR1 SGHRS and CDR2 YFSETQ come from the germline V gene. The CDR3 has 15 residues. The CDR3 reads CSSSYQVDTNSLLHF. For the CDR3, the DNA is TGCTCAAGCAGCTACCAGGTCGACACAAATTCACTCCTCCACTTT.

This clonotype has at least ten counts. V usage is TRBV14 and J usage is TRBJ2-1, with D possibly being TRBD1 (5 bases). The CDR3 loop spans 15 amino acids. V dropped 3 bases and J dropped 0 bases, with 9 bases sitting between them. Germline loops: CDR1 SGHDN, CDR2 FVKESK. The CDR3 nucleotides are TGTGCCAGCAGCCAGGACATTAGCTCCTACAATGAGCAGTTCTTC. Its protein product is CASSQDISSYNEQFF.

To note about this clonotype: The conserved phenylalanine or tryptophan is not found at the CDR3 terminus, so this likely reflects a read error. Because the CDR3's place on the DNA is in doubt, the DNA is left out and the CDR3 is given as listed by TCRdb. CDR3 sequence reads: CSVEGGPRDTEAFY. The chain combines TRBV29-1 with TRBJ1-1; the table gives TRBD1 as D, unverified against the DNA. The CDR3 extends over 14 residues, inclusive of both ends. Germline values: CDR1 SQVTM, CDR2 ANQGSEA.

This clonotype is categorized as medium-sized (0.01 to 0.1%). The genes are TRBV6-5 and TRBJ1-6, with D possibly TRBD1 on 5 matching bases. The CDR3 length is 15 residues. Trimming left V 7 bases short and J 6 bases short, with 16 bases between. The V gene's germline CDR1 is MNHEY and CDR2 SVGAGI. This chain's CDR3 is CASTPGTRVNSPLHF. CDR3 nucleotides: TGTGCCAGCACTCCTGGGACTAGGGTTAATTCACCCCTCCACTTT.

This clonotype has ten or more counts. This chain links TRBV29-1 with TRBJ2-5, with TRBD1 matching 7 bases. This CDR3 comprises 12 residues. Trimming removed 5 bases from V and 5 bases from J; junction bases left unmatched: 5. CDR1 SQVTM and CDR2 ANQGSEA come from the germline V gene. The CDR3 DNA follows: TGCAGCGTTCACAGGGGACGGGAGACCCAGTACTTC. It yields the protein CSVHRGRETQYF.

The gene calls are TRBV6-5 and TRBJ2-6, with TRBD1 matching 7 bases. J lost 8 bases, V lost 2 bases, and 12 bases had no gene match. Germline CDR1 MNHEY, CDR2 SVGAGI. The CDR3 extends over 17 amino acids. The CDR3 DNA is TGTGCCAGCAGTTACACCGACAGGGCATGGGGGACCAACGTCCTGACTTTC. Translating gives CASSYTDRAWGTNVLTF.

On this clonotype itself: This clone may be a read error of a much larger clone one base away. The genes are TRBV29-1 and TRBJ2-2, with D perhaps matching TRBD2 (7 bases). CDR1 is SQVTM and CDR2 is ANQGSEA in the germline V gene. The CDR3 has 14 amino acids. CDR3 sequence reads: CSVVRGANTEELFF. The CDR3 bases are TGCAGCGTTGTACGGGGGGCGAACACCGAGGAGCTGTTTTTT.

This clonotype was counted a single time. With a much larger clone just one base away, this may be a read error. The chain has TRBV5-4 and TRBJ1-3, with 9 bases fitting TRBD1. The CDR3 sequence is 15 residues long. Germline V gene sequence: CDR1 SGHNT, CDR2 YYREEE (reference sequence). CDR3 sequence reads: CAGSPGQGSGNTIYF. CDR3 nucleotides: TGTGCCGGCAGCCCGGGACAGGGCTCTGGAAACACCATATATTTT.

With regard to this clonotype: With a much larger clone just one base away, this may be a read error. The chain recombines TRBV7-9 with TRBJ2-3; D possibly corresponds to TRBD2 (6 bases). The CDR3 has 15 residues. V dropped 0 bases and J dropped 7 bases, with 14 bases sitting between them. The germline CDR1 and CDR2 sequences are SEHNR and FQNEAQ (reference sequence). The CDR3 sequence: CASSLALGGPNTQYF. The CDR3 bases are TGTGCCAGCAGCTTAGCGCTGGGGGGTCCGAATACGCAGTATTTT.

As to this clonotype: A much larger clone differs from this one at a single base, so this may be a read error. V and J are TRBV29-1 and TRBJ2-3, with 7 bases matching TRBD2. V lost 6 bases and J lost 1; bases outside the gene matches: 13. CDR1 SQVTM and CDR2 ANQGSEA come from the germline V gene. The CDR3 has 16 residues. CDR3 amino acids: CSVGTNDFVGTDTQYF. For the CDR3, the DNA is TGCAGCGTCGGGACTAACGATTTCGTCGGCACAGATACGCAGTATTTT.